Each of the 9 T cell receptor beta chains below was sequenced from the same sample in a study of T cell repertoires in cytomegalovirus infection. A single record per CDR3 protein comes from TCRdb applying MiXCR to the reads. The sample has 630,000 or so distinct CDR3 sequences; 24% are singletons. Sequences were obtained from CD8+ T cells from PBMCs. Receptor source: a human donor in good health (CMV status not recorded). Some clones in this sample may be carry-over from other donors' samples.

Worth noting for this clonotype: One end of the junction is discordant with germline, which a read error may explain. This chain links TRBV7-2 with TRBJ1-5; D perhaps matches TRBD1 (5 bases). There are 14 residues in the CDR3. Germline V gene sequence: CDR1 SGHTA, CDR2 FQGNSA. CDR3 DNA sequence: TGTGTCAGCTCCTTACCAGGGCGCAATCAGCCCCAGCATTTT. It is translated as CVSSLPGRNQPQHF. Filled out from reference TRBV7-2 and TRBJ1-5, the complete variable domain reads GAGVSQSPSNKVTEKGKDVELRCDPISGHTALYWYRQSLGQGLEFLIYFQGNSAPDKSGLPSDRFSAERTGGSVSTLTIQRTQQEDSAVYLCVSSLPGRNQPQHFGDGTRLSIL.

This clonotype was counted only a few times. The chain employs TRBV28 and TRBJ2-2; the D is unclear. V lost 8 bases, J lost 4 bases, and 11 bases lay in between. The CDR3 consists of 13 residues. CDR1 MDHEN and CDR2 SYDVKM come from the germline V gene. CDR3 amino acids: CASADVSTGELFF. The CDR3 bases are TGTGCCAGCGCCGACGTCTCCACCGGGGAGCTGTTTTTT.

The chain joins TRBV20-1 to TRBJ2-4; TRBD1 aligns across 8 bases. The V gene's germline CDR1 is DFQATT and CDR2 SNEGSKA (reference sequence). The CDR3 extends over 15 amino acids. V trimming: 0 bases; J trimming: 6 bases; junction bases outside the gene matches: 7. The CDR3 sequence: CSARDRGTGGNIQYF. In nucleotides, the CDR3 is TGCAGTGCTAGAGACAGGGGGACAGGCGGAAACATTCAGTACTTC.

The chain employs TRBV20-1 and TRBJ2-6, with D possibly TRBD2 on 5 matching bases. V was clipped by 0 bases and J by 4 bases, with 10 bases between them. CDR3 length: 15 residues. Per germline, CDR1 DFQATT and CDR2 SNEGSKA (reference sequence). CDR3 region: CSARDTGMGANVLTF. Written as DNA, the CDR3 is TGCAGTGCTAGAGATACCGGGATGGGGGCCAACGTCCTGACTTTC.

The rearrangement links TRBV6-5 to TRBJ2-1; D is perhaps TRBD1 or TRBD2 (6 bases each). The germline gives CDR1 MNHEY, CDR2 SVGAGI. The CDR3 contains 14 residues. Trimming took off 0 bases at V and 8 bases at J, with 11 bases between the two ends. The CDR3, as DNA: TGTGCCAGCAGTTACTCAGGAGGGGGTGATGAGCAGTTCTTC. Protein: CASSYSGGGDEQFF.

This clonotype was counted only a few times. CDR3 nucleotides: TGCGCCAGCAGCCCCGTGTGGCGGGGTGATGAAAAACTGTTTTTT. Translating gives CASSPVWRGDEKLFF. V and J are TRBV4-1 and TRBJ1-4; no definite D call. This CDR3 is 15 amino acids long. Trimming stripped 4 bases from V and 6 bases from J, with 15 bases between. Per the germline V gene, CDR1 is MGHRA and CDR2 is YSYEKL.

The rearrangement joins TRBV6-5 to TRBJ2-3; 11 nucleotides align to TRBD1. CDR3 length equals 16 residues. The germline V gene has CDR1 MNHEY and CDR2 SVGAGI. The V segment lost 0 bases and the J segment 6 bases; nucleotides outside the gene matches: 5. The CDR3 bases are TGTGCCAGCAGTTACTCGAGGACAGGGGGCGTTGATACGCAGTATTTT. It specifies CASSYSRTGGVDTQYF.

This clonotype was found many times. V usage is TRBV7-2 and J usage is TRBJ1-4; 7 bases align to TRBD1. Unmatched junction bases numbered 6, after V lost 0 bases and J lost 5 bases. CDR3 length equals 16 residues. Germline V gives CDR1 SGHTA, CDR2 FQGNSA. Here the CDR3 reads CASSLALRGRNEKLFF. The CDR3 region has the DNA TGTGCCAGCAGCTTAGCGCTGAGGGGGCGAAATGAAAAACTGTTTTTT.

As concerns this clonotype: One junction end disagrees with the germline gene, perhaps due to a read error. The V gene is TRBV7-9, the J gene TRBJ1-1, with D maybe TRBD1 (6 bases). The germline CDR1 and CDR2 sequences are SEHNR and FQNEAQ (reference sequence). CDR3 length: 15 residues. CDR3 loop: CANSLIRYDRTEAFF. Written as DNA, the CDR3 is TGTGCCAACAGCCTAATCCGTTATGACAGGACTGAAGCTTTCTTT.